This T cell receptor (beta chain) stems from a study of CD8 T cells in ankylosing spondylitis. The study, taken as a whole, reports: Researchers reportedly found disease-linked clones significantly enriched in matched ankylosing spondylitis synovial fluid. A TCR beta motif made of eight highly homologous variants seemed typical of ankylosing spondylitis blood. Disease-linked clones bore a CD8+ phenotype, appearing relatively rarely in peripheral blood.

As concerns this clonotype: What it recognizes is unknown.

Germline loops: CDR1 SGHNT, CDR2 YENEEA. Trimming cost V 5 bases and J 5 bases, with 10 bases left between them. The CDR3 is 14 residues long. Quantitative 5'-RACE with molecular barcodes was used to make the TCR beta libraries. TCRdb reanalysed the 5' RACE reads using MiXCR and keeps one entry per CDR3 protein. Here the sample spans 15,000 or so distinct CDR3 sequences, roughly 8.2% being singletons. This clonotype was obtained from a male donor with ankylosing spondylitis or in good health (not recorded which). The sequencing sample was made of blood. V and J are TRBV11-3 and TRBJ1-6; perhaps TRBD1 as D (5 bases). The DNA of the CDR3 is TGTGCCAGCAGCAGGGACGGAGATAATTCACCCCTCCACTTT. As protein: CASSRDGDNSPLHF.